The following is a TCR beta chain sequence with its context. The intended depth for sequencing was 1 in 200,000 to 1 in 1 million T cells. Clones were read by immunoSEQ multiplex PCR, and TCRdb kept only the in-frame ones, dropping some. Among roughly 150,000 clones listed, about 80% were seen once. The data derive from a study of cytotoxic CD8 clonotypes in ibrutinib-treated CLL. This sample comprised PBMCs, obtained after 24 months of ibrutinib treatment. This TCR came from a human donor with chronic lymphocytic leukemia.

This CDR3 is CASSYRAGNTEAFF. The CDR3 DNA follows: TGTGCCAGCAGCTACAGGGCAGGGAACACTGAAGCTTTCTTT. The chain is built from TRBV6-5 and TRBJ1-1; TRBD1 might be the D (6 bases). The germline V and J ends were trimmed by 6 bases and 1 base, with 12 bases remaining between them. CDR1 is MNHEY, CDR2 SVGAGI, per germline. The CDR3 totals 14 residues.